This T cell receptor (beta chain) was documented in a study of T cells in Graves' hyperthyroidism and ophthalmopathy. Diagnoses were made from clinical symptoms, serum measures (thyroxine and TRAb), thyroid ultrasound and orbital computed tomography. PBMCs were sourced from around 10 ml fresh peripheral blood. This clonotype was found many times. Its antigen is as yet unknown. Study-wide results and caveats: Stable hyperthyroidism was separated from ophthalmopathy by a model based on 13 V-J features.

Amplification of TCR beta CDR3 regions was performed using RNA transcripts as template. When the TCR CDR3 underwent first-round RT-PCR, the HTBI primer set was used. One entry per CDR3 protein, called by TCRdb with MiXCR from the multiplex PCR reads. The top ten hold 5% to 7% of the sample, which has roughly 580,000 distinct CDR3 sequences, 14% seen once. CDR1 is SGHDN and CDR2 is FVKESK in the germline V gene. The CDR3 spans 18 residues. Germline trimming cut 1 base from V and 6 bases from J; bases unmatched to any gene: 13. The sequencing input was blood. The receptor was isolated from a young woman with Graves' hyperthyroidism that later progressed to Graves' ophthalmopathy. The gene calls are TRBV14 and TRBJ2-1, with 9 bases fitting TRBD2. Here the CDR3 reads CASSQGSRGSGRGNEQFF. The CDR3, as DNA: TGTGCCAGCAGCCAAGGATCACGGGGTAGCGGGAGAGGCAATGAGCAGTTCTTC.